This record covers a single TCR beta chain. This entry comes from a study of patients and donors after allogeneic stem cell transplantation. The V gene lost 0 bases and the J gene lost 5 bases, with 8 bases spanning the gap. Germline V gene lookup returns CDR1 GTSNPN and CDR2 SVGIG (reference sequence). This CDR3 contains 14 residues. TCRdb reprocessed the RT-PCR reads with MiXCR, giving one entry per CDR3 protein. The table records about a million distinct CDR3 sequences, over 15% of them present only once. J is TRBJ1-6 and V is TRBV30; D gene uncertain. This clonotype was obtained from a human donor who was either an allogeneic HSCT recipient or a stem cell or donor lymphocyte infusion donor (not recorded which). It is not recorded whose cells these are; they may come from a transplant donor. The sequenced sample was blood, either unsorted or a sorted T cell fraction (not recorded which). CDR3 protein: CAWSVVTNNSPLHF. CDR3 DNA: TGTGCCTGGAGTGTCGTGACGAATAATTCACCCCTCCACTTT.